This T cell receptor beta chain stems from a study of T cells after yellow fever vaccination. Study summary: The authors prepared low-cell-number fractions using SMART-Seq v4 Ultra Low Input.

Study-level results: Only a minor proportion of clonotypes was detected across both CD4 and CD8 compartments.

Germline V gene sequence: CDR1 SEHNR, CDR2 FQNEAQ (reference sequence). The CDR3 is made up of 15 amino acids. Trimming removed 1 base at V and 2 bases at J, with 8 bases between. One entry per CDR3 protein, called by TCRdb with MiXCR from the 5' RACE reads. The sample lists about 200,000 distinct CDR3 sequences, roughly 3.3% occurring once. This clonotype was seen ten or more times. The antigen is not known. The sequence came from a man between 18 and 35 years old who received the YFV17D yellow fever vaccine. This chain connects TRBV7-9 to TRBJ1-4; D not certain. The material sequenced was CD4+ T cells sorted from PBMCs, taken 10 days after the yellow fever booster vaccination. DNA for the CDR3: TGTGCCAGCAGCTTAGTGGGTGCGACTAATGAAAAACTGTTTTTT. This encodes CASSLVGATNEKLFF.